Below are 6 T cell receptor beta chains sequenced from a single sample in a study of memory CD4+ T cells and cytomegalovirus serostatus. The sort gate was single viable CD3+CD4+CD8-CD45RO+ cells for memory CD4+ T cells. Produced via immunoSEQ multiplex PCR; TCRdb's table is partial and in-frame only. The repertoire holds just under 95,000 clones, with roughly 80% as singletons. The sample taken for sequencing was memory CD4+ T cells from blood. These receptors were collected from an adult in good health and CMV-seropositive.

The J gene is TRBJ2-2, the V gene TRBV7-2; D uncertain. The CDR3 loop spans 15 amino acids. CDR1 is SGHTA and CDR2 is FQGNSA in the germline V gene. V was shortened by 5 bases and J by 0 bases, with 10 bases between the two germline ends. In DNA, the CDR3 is TGTGCCAGCAGCGCACGGTGGGCGAACACCGGGGAGCTGTTTTTT. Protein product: CASSARWANTGELFF.

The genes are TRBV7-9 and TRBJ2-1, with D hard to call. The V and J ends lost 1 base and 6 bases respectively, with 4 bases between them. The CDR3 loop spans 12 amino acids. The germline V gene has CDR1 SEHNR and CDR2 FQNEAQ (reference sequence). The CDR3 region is CASSLDSNEQFF. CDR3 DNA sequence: TGTGCCAGCAGCTTAGACTCCAATGAGCAGTTCTTC.

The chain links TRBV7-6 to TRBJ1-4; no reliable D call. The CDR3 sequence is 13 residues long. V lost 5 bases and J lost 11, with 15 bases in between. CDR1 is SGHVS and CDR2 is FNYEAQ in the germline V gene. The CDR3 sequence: CASSGFSLGKLFF. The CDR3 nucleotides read TGTGCCAGCAGCGGTTTCTCCCTCGGGAAACTGTTTTTT.

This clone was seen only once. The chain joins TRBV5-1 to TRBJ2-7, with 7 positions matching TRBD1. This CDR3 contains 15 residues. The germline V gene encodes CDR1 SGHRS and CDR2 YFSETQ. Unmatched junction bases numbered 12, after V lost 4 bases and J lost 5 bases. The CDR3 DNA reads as TGCGCCAGCAGCCTGGGACAGTCCCCTAGGGACGAGCAGTACTTC. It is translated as CASSLGQSPRDEQYF.

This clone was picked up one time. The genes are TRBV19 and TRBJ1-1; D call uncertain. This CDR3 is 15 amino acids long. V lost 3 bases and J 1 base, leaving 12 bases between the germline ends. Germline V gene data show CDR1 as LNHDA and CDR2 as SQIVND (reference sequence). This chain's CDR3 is CASSILDRGNTEAFF. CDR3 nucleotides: TGTGCCAGTAGTATTCTGGACCGGGGGAACACTGAAGCTTTCTTT.

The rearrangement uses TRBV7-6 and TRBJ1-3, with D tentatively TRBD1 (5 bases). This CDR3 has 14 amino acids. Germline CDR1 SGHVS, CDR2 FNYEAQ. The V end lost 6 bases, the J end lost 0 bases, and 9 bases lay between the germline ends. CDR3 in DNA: TGTGCCAGCAGTTATGACAGCTCTGGAAACACCATATATTTT. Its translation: CASSYDSSGNTIYF.